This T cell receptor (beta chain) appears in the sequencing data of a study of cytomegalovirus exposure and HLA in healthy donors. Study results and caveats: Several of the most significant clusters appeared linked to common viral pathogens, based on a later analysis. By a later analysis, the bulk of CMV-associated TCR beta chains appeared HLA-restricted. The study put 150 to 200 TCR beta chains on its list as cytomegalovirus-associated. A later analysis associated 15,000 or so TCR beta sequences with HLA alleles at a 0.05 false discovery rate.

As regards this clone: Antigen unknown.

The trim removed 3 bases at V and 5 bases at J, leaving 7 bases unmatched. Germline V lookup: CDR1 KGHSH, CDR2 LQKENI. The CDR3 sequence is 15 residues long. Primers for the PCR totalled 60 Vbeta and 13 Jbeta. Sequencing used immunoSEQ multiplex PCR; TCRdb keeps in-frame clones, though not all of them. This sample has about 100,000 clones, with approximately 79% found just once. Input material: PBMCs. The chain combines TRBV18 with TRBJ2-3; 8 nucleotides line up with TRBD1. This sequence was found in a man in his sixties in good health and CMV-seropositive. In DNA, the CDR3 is TGTGCCAGCTCACCCCTAGGACAGGGAGGAGATACGCAGTATTTT. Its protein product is CASSPLGQGGDTQYF.